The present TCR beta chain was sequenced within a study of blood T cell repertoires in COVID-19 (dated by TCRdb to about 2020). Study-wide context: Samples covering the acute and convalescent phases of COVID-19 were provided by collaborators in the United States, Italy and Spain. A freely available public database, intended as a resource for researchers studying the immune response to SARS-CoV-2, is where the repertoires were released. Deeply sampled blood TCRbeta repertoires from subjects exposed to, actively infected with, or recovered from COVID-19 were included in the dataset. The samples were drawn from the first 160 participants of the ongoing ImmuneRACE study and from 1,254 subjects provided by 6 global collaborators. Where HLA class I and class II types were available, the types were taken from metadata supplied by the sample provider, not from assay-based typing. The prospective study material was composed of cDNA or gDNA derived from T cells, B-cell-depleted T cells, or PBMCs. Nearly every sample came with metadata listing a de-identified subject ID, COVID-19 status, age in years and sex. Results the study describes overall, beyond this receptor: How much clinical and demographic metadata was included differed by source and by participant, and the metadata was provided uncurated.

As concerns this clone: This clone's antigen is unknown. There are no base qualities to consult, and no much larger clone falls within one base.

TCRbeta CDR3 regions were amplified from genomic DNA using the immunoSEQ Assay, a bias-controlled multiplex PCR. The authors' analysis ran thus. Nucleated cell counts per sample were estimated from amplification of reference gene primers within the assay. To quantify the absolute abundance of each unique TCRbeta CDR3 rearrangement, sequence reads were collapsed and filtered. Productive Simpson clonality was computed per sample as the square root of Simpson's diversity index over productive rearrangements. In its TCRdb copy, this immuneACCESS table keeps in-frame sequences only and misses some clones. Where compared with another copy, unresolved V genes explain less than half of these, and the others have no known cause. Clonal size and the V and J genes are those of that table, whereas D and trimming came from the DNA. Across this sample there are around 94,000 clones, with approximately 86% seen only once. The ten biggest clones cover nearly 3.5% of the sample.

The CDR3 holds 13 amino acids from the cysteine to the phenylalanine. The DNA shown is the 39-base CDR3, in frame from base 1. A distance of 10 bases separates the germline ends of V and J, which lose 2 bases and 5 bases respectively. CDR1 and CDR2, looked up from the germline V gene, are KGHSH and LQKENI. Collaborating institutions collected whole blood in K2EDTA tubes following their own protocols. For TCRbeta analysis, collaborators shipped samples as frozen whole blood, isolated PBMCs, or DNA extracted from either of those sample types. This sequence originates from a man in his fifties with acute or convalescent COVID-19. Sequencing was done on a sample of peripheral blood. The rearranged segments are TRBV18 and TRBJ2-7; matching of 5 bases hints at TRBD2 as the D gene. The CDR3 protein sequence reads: CASSPSRTHEQYF. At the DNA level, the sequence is TGTGCCAGCTCACCATCCCGGACTCACGAGCAGTACTTC.